The 18 T cell receptor beta chains reported below all come from one sample, sequenced in a study of T cell repertoires in cytomegalovirus infection. TCRdb redid the calling of the reads with MiXCR, one entry per CDR3 protein. The top ten hold 10% to 15% of the sample, which has roughly 920,000 distinct CDR3 sequences, 30% to 40% seen once. Their antigens are not known. Material: cultured CD8+ T cells from PBMCs, obtained from culture after CMV antigen stimulation. These receptors came from a human donor in good health (CMV status not recorded). Some clones in this sample may be carry-over from other donors' samples.

The chain carries TRBV6-6 and TRBJ2-7; 10 bases fit TRBD1. CDR1 is MNHNY and CDR2 is SVGAGI in the germline V gene (reference sequence). CDR3 length equals 15 residues. Trimming removed 2 bases from V and 3 bases from J; junction bases left unmatched: 4. This chain's CDR3 is CASSYGTGVLYEQYF. The CDR3, as DNA: TGTGCCAGCAGTTACGGGACAGGGGTGCTCTACGAGCAGTACTTC.

The V call is TRBV12-3 or TRBV12-4, the J call TRBJ2-3, with 8 positions matching TRBD2. The CDR3 contains 14 residues. Trimming at V came to 7 bases and at J to 11 bases, leaving 14 bases not matched to a gene. This CDR3 reads CASTAGLAGPRQYF. For the CDR3, the DNA is TGTGCCAGCACCGCGGGGCTAGCGGGCCCCAGGCAGTATTTT.

This clonotype was detected a few times. CDR3 in amino acids: CASSYSGVATAEQFF. The CDR3 DNA is TGTGCCAGCAGTTACTCCGGGGTGGCCACAGCGGAGCAGTTCTTC. The genes are TRBV6-5 and TRBJ2-1, with D maybe TRBD2 (5 bases). Trimming pared 0 bases from V and 10 bases from J, leaving 16 bases between. This CDR3 spans 15 amino acids. In germline, CDR1 is MNHEY, CDR2 SVGAGI.

This clonotype came up many times. The V and J genes are TRBV6-1 and TRBJ2-7, with D tentatively TRBD2 (6 bases). The V gene's germline CDR1 is MNHNS and CDR2 SASEGT. The CDR3 extends over 14 amino acids. Trimming cost V 2 bases and J 2 bases, with 10 bases left between them. CDR3 in DNA: TGTGCCAGCAGTGAATGGAGGGTACCCTACGAGCAGTACTTC. It yields the protein CASSEWRVPYEQYF.

This clonotype came up many times. The chain links TRBV6-1 to TRBJ2-5; 12 nucleotides align to TRBD1. The V gene end was trimmed by 0 bases and the J gene end by 4 bases; junction bases not matched to a gene: 3. The CDR3 spans 16 residues. The germline V gene encodes CDR1 MNHNS and CDR2 SASEGT. In DNA form, the CDR3 reads TGTGCCAGCAGTGAAGCCGGGACAGGGGGCACAGAGACCCAGTACTTC. It is translated as CASSEAGTGGTETQYF.

To note about this clonotype: This may arise from a read error, as a much more abundant clone is one base away. The chain employs TRBV7-6 and TRBJ2-6; TRBD1 might be the D (5 bases). The germline V gene has CDR1 SGHVS and CDR2 FNYEAQ. The CDR3 sequence is 16 residues long. The CDR3 nucleotides are TGTGCCAACAGCTCCGTTGACAGAGCTGGGGCCAACGTCCTGACTTTC. Translated: CANSSVDRAGANVLTF.

This clonotype was counted only a few times. This rearrangement joins TRBV6-6 to TRBJ2-5; D is perhaps TRBD1 or TRBD2 (6 bases each). CDR1 and CDR2 from the germline V gene are MNHNY and SVGAGI (reference sequence). The CDR3 loop spans 15 amino acids. The V gene lost 4 bases and the J gene lost 12 bases, with 24 bases spanning the gap. The CDR3 protein is CASSWGLEGGGPEYF. In DNA, the CDR3 is TGTGCCAGCAGTTGGGGCCTAGAGGGGGGCGGACCCGAGTACTTC.

V usage is TRBV7-2 and J usage is TRBJ1-2; tentative D call: TRBD1 (5 bases). The CDR3 loop spans 15 amino acids. Germline loops: CDR1 SGHTA, CDR2 FQGNSA. Between the trimmed V and J ends, which lost 4 bases and 4 bases, there was a span of 16 bases. Here the CDR3 DNA reads TGTGCCAGCAGCTCCCGGGGCCTAGGGATCTATGGCTACACCTTC. This gives the protein CASSSRGLGIYGYTF. The full variable domain, completed using reference TRBV7-2 and TRBJ1-2, is GAGVSQSPSNKVTEKGKDVELRCDPISGHTALYWYRQSLGQGLEFLIYFQGNSAPDKSGLPSDRFSAERTGGSVSTLTIQRTQQEDSAVYLCASSSRGLGIYGYTFGSGTRLTVV.

The chain has TRBV12-3 or TRBV12-4 and TRBJ1-2, with D hard to call. Trimming took 4 bases from V and 8 from J, leaving 17 bases between them. This CDR3 has 14 amino acids. CDR3 DNA sequence: TGTGCCAGCAGTTCGGGAGGGAATCCACTGGGCTACACCTTC. It translates to CASSSGGNPLGYTF.

The sample holds many counts of this clonotype. This chain connects TRBV7-8 to TRBJ2-1; D is uncertain. The ends were cut back, 6 bases at V and 6 bases at J, with 6 bases in the middle. Germline CDR1 is SGHVS and CDR2 is FQNEAQ. The CDR3 sequence is 11 residues long. CDR3 region: CASSDGNEQFF. The CDR3 DNA reads as TGTGCCAGCAGTGACGGCAATGAGCAGTTCTTC.

This clonotype was recorded many times. This sequence joins TRBV12-3 or TRBV12-4 and TRBJ2-1, with a weak D call TRBD2 (7 bases). CDR3 size: 15 residues. Trimming shortened V by 3 bases and J by 3 bases, and 12 bases separated the two germline ends. The CDR3 DNA follows: TGTGCCAGCAGTTTGGGGGGGGGGCACTACAATGAGCAGTTCTTC. Translated: CASSLGGGHYNEQFF.

This rearrangement joins TRBV6-2 or TRBV6-3 to TRBJ2-1, with D uncertain. CDR3 length: 14 residues. The germline V and J ends were trimmed by 2 bases and 6 bases, with 11 bases remaining between them. Germline loops: CDR1 MNHEY, CDR2 SVGEGT. CDR3 in DNA: TGTGCCAGCAGTTACAGTCTAGTTCTCAATGAGCAGTTCTTC. This sequence encodes CASSYSLVLNEQFF.

The chain recombines TRBV10-3 with TRBJ1-5; no clear D gene. This CDR3 has 14 amino acids. Germline CDR1 ENHRY, CDR2 SYGVKD. Between the trimmed V and J ends, which lost 6 bases and 0 bases, there was a span of 9 bases. The chain's CDR3 is CAIRSTNSNQPQHF. The DNA of the CDR3 is TGTGCCATCAGGTCGACTAATAGCAATCAGCCCCAGCATTTT.

V is TRBV6-6 and J is TRBJ2-1; 11 bases are a match to TRBD2. The CDR3 spans 16 residues. Germline CDR1 is MNHNY and CDR2 is SVGAGI (reference sequence). Trimming cost V 0 bases and J 8 bases; bases outside gene matches: 6. The CDR3 loop is CASSYSSGGALYEQFF. DNA of the CDR3: TGTGCCAGCAGTTACTCTAGCGGGGGGGCCTTATATGAGCAGTTCTTC.

The rearrangement links TRBV7-6 to TRBJ2-7; TRBD1 or TRBD2 may be the D gene (5 bases each). This CDR3 contains 15 residues. V gave up 5 bases and J gave up 5 bases, with 19 bases separating them. The germline V gene has CDR1 SGHVS and CDR2 FNYEAQ. In DNA form, the CDR3 reads TGTGCCAGCAGCAGCGGCTCAGGGTCCCTCGACGAGCAGTACTTC. This translates into CASSSGSGSLDEQYF.

This clonotype appeared a few times. The V call is TRBV2, the J call TRBJ1-5, with D possibly TRBD1 on 6 matching bases. The CDR3 extends over 14 amino acids. Trimming took off 1 base at V and 6 bases at J, with 10 bases between the two ends. Germline V lookup: CDR1 SNHLY, CDR2 FYNNEI. The CDR3 protein is CASSEEGGSQPQHF. For the CDR3, the DNA is TGTGCCAGCAGTGAAGAGGGGGGGAGTCAGCCCCAGCATTTT.

This clonotype has only a few counts. This rearrangement joins TRBV6-2 or TRBV6-3 to TRBJ2-1, with 8 positions matching TRBD2. CDR1 MNHEY and CDR2 SVGEGT come from the germline V gene. This CDR3 is built from 19 residues. V dropped 4 bases and J dropped 4; count of bases not matched to a gene: 18. The CDR3 DNA sequence: TGTGCCAGCAGTTGGGGATACCTCCGGCCGGGGGGGCTGTACAATGAGCAGTTCTTC. It yields the protein CASSWGYLRPGGLYNEQFF.

The sample holds a few counts of this clonotype. This sequence joins TRBV7-9 and TRBJ2-3; D call uncertain. The CDR3 consists of 13 residues. With 11 bases removed from V and 1 base from J, the gap between germline ends came to 13 bases. Germline V lookup: CDR1 SEHNR, CDR2 FQNEAQ (reference sequence). CDR3 DNA sequence: TGTGCCGCCGAAAGGGAAGGCACAGATACGCAGTATTTT. As protein: CAAEREGTDTQYF.